These 15 T cell receptor beta chains came from one sample sequenced in a study of cytomegalovirus exposure and HLA in healthy donors. It was with 60 Vbeta and 13 Jbeta primers that the PCR ran. The protocol was immunoSEQ multiplex PCR, while the TCRdb copy is restricted to in-frame clones and leaves out a portion. The sample totals some 150,000 clones. Sequenced input: PBMCs. The receptors come from a woman under 30 in good health and CMV-seronegative.

J is TRBJ2-6 and V is TRBV6-5, with 8 bases lining up with TRBD1. Germline V gene lookup returns CDR1 MNHEY and CDR2 SVGAGI. CDR3 length: 15 amino acids. V was clipped by 7 bases and J by 2 bases; unmatched bases: 4. CDR3 DNA sequence: TGTGCCAGCACCGGACAGGGCCCTGGGGCCAACGTCCTGACTTTC. It codes for CASTGQGPGANVLTF.

The J gene is TRBJ1-5, the V gene TRBV7-2; D unresolved. The CDR3 covers 14 residues. The V gene's germline CDR1 is SGHTA and CDR2 FQGNSA. Trimming pared 3 bases from V and 0 bases from J, leaving 6 bases between. CDR3 sequence (DNA): TGTGCCAGCAGCTTCGGTAATAGCAATCAGCCCCAGCATTTT. Amino acids: CASSFGNSNQPQHF.

The V and J genes are TRBV7-6 and TRBJ2-3, with TRBD2 matching 8 bases. The ends lost 5 bases at V and 3 bases at J; junction bases unmatched: 16. The CDR3 is 18 residues long. Germline V gene sequence: CDR1 SGHVS, CDR2 FNYEAQ. CDR3 in DNA: TGTGCCAGCAGCCTCAGCCCAGGTGCGGGAGGAGGAACAGATACGCAGTATTTT. Translation gives CASSLSPGAGGGTDTQYF.

The V gene is TRBV18, the J gene TRBJ1-3; D possibly corresponds to TRBD1 (6 bases). Germline CDR1 reads KGHSH; CDR2 reads LQKENI. Between the trimmed V and J ends, which lost 3 bases and 0 bases, there was a span of 15 bases. The CDR3 consists of 17 residues. CDR3 in amino acids: CASSPEGQYASGNTIYF. The CDR3 DNA follows: TGTGCCAGCTCACCGGAAGGACAGTACGCCTCTGGAAACACCATATATTTT.

The chain carries TRBV29-1 and TRBJ2-3; 8 nucleotides align to TRBD1. The V and J ends lost 8 bases and 3 bases, in that order; junction bases with no gene match: 7. The CDR3 is made up of 13 amino acids. Germline V gene data show CDR1 as SQVTM and CDR2 as ANQGSEA. CDR3 in DNA: TGCAGCATCGGGCAGGGGGCTACAGATACGCAGTATTTT. Amino acids: CSIGQGATDTQYF.

The V call is TRBV6-6, the J call TRBJ2-7; D is possibly TRBD2 (5 bases). V lost 5 bases and J lost 3, with 14 bases in between. The CDR3 sequence is 14 residues long. Germline V lookup: CDR1 MNHNY, CDR2 SVGAGI (reference sequence). CDR3 nucleotide sequence: TGTGCCAGCAGTCCCCGAGGGCAGAACTACGAGCAGTACGTC. Its protein product is CASSPRGQNYEQYV.

This chain links TRBV27 with TRBJ2-1; 9 bases fit TRBD1. V shed 7 bases and J 2 bases; nucleotides not matched to a gene: 6. Germline CDR1 MNHEY, CDR2 SMNVEV (reference sequence). This CDR3 has 15 residues. CDR3 in amino acids: CASNLGTGPYNEQFF. The DNA for the CDR3 is TGTGCCAGCAACCTAGGGACAGGGCCCTACAATGAGCAGTTCTTC.

The chain carries TRBV19 and TRBJ1-3; 8 bases line up with TRBD1. The CDR3 is 13 amino acids. Germline V gives CDR1 LNHDA, CDR2 SQIVND (reference sequence). Unmatched junction bases numbered 7, after V lost 11 bases and J lost 4 bases. CDR3 residues: CACYRGNGNTIYF. For the CDR3, the DNA is TGTGCCTGCTACAGGGGGAACGGAAACACCATATATTTT.

V gene TRBV18 combines with J gene TRBJ1-1, with TRBD1 as a possible D gene (5 bases). Germline V gives CDR1 KGHSH, CDR2 LQKENI. The ends were cut back, 5 bases at V and 4 bases at J, with 35 bases in the middle. CDR3 length: 21 residues. CDR3 in amino acids: CASSTLLGRRDWDGESTEAFF. The CDR3 nucleotides are TGTGCCAGCTCAACTCTATTGGGGCGTCGGGACTGGGACGGGGAATCCACTGAAGCTTTCTTT.

The chain has TRBV7-3 and TRBJ1-3; 7 nucleotides agree with TRBD1. CDR3 length: 15 amino acids. V lost 4 bases and J lost 1; bases outside the gene matches: 4. Germline-derived CDR1 and CDR2 are SGHTA and FQGTGA. The chain's CDR3 is CASSSGTASGNTIYF. DNA of the CDR3: TGTGCCAGCAGCTCCGGGACAGCTTCTGGAAACACCATATATTTT.

This chain uses TRBV29-1 with TRBJ1-2; D is unresolved. The CDR3 is 14 residues long. The ends were cut back, 7 bases at V and 2 bases at J, with 17 bases in the middle. CDR1 is SQVTM and CDR2 is ANQGSEA in the germline V gene. CDR3 amino acids: CSATVRGLNYGYTF. CDR3 bases: TGCAGCGCCACAGTCCGGGGATTAAACTATGGCTACACCTTC.

The V gene is TRBV13, the J gene TRBJ2-1, with 9 bases fitting TRBD1. This CDR3 has 18 residues. After removal of 3 bases from V and 7 bases from J, the junction contained 16 bases not matched to a gene. Germline V gene lookup returns CDR1 PRHDT and CDR2 FYEKMQ (reference sequence). This chain's CDR3 is CASSFFPPPGQGINEQFF. The DNA of the CDR3 is TGTGCCAGCAGCTTCTTCCCTCCTCCGGGACAGGGAATTAATGAGCAGTTCTTC.

The chain combines TRBV7-9 with TRBJ1-1, with 7 positions matching TRBD1. Looked up from germline, CDR1 is SEHNR and CDR2 is FQNEAQ (reference sequence). V gave up 1 base and J gave up 1 base; unmatched junction bases: 6. There are 16 residues in the CDR3. The CDR3 here is CASSLVPPGGNTEAFF. In DNA, the CDR3 is TGTGCCAGCAGCTTAGTTCCCCCAGGGGGGAACACTGAAGCTTTCTTT.

The chain links TRBV7-9 to TRBJ2-2; 11 positions match TRBD2. The CDR3 length is 16 residues. The V segment lost 6 bases and the J segment 4 bases; nucleotides outside the gene matches: 7. CDR1 is SEHNR, CDR2 FQNEAQ, per germline (reference sequence). The CDR3 loop is CASRHASGRRTGELFF. The CDR3 DNA follows: TGTGCCAGCAGACATGCTAGCGGGAGGCGCACCGGGGAGCTGTTTTTT.

This chain connects TRBV6-1 to TRBJ1-2; 9 positions match TRBD1. V dropped 5 bases and J dropped 4; count of bases not matched to a gene: 8. CDR3 length equals 15 residues. Germline V gene data show CDR1 as MNHNS and CDR2 as SASEGT. The DNA for the CDR3 is TGTGCCAGCAGTACAAGACAGGGGGGTTTCTATGGCTACACCTTC. Translated: CASSTRQGGFYGYTF.